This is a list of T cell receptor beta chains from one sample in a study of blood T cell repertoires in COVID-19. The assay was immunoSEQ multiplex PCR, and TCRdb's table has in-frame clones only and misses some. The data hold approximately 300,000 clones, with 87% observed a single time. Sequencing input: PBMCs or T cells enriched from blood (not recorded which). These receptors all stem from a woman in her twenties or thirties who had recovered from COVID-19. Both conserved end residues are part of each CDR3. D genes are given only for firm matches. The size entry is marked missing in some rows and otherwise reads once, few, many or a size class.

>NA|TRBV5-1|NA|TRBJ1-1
CASSLQGDTEAFF
TGCGCCAGCAGCTTACAGGGTGACACTGAAGCTTTCTTT
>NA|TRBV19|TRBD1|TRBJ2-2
CASSPVHRGTGELFF
TGTGCCAGTTCCCCTGTACACAGGGGGACCGGGGAGCTGTTTTTT
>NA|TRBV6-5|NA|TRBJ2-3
CASSSAWGEDTQYF
TGTGCCAGCAGCTCTGCATGGGGGGAAGATACGCAGTATTTT
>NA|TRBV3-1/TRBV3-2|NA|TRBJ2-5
CASSQAGGLQETQYF
TGTGCCAGCAGCCAAGCGGGGGGCTTACAAGAGACCCAGTACTTC
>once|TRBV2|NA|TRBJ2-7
CASSQTASSYEQYF
TGTGCCAGCAGTCAAACCGCGAGCTCCTACGAGCAGTACTTC
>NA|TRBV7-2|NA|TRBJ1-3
CASSLGALGSLSGNTIYF
TGTGCCAGCAGCTTAGGAGCCCTTGGTTCTCTTTCTGGAAACACCATATATTTT
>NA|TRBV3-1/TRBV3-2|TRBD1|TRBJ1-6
CASSRQGENSPLHF
TGTGCCAGCAGCCGACAGGGGGAGAATTCACCCCTCCACTTT
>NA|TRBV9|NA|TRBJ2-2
CASSVGQGISGELFF
TGTGCCAGCAGCGTAGGGCAGGGGATAAGCGGGGAGCTGTTTTTT
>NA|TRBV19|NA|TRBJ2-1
CASSIDTGRINEQFF
TGTGCCAGTAGTATTGATACAGGCCGGATCAATGAGCAGTTCTTC
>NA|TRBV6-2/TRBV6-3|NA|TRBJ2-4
CASSDRTLLAKNIQYF
TGTGCCAGCAGTGACCGGACACTTTTAGCCAAAAACATTCAGTACTTC
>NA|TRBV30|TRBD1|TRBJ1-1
CAWSRDRANTEAFF
TGTGCCTGGAGTCGGGACAGGGCGAACACTGAAGCTTTCTTT
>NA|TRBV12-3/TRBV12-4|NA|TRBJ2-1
CASSPSGPNEQFF
TGTGCCAGCAGTCCCTCCGGTCCCAATGAGCAGTTCTTC
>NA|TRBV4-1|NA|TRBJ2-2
CASSHSGDGGELFF
TGCGCCAGCAGCCATTCGGGTGACGGGGGGGAGCTGTTTTTT
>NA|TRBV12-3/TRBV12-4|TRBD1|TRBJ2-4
CASSRQGSDIQYF
TGTGCCAGCAGTCGACAGGGGTCGGACATTCAGTACTTC
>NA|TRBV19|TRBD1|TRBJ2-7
CASSIVAGGTYEQYF
TGTGCCAGTAGTATAGTCGCAGGGGGCACCTACGAGCAGTACTTC
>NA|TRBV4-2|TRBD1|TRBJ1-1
CASSPDRDTEAFF
TGTGCCAGCAGCCCCGACAGGGACACTGAAGCTTTCTTT
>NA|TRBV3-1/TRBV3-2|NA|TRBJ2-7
CASSQESGHRYEQYF
TGTGCCAGCAGCCAAGAATCGGGACATCGCTACGAGCAGTACTTC
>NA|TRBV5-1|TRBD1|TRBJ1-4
CASSDGDRDNEKLFF
TGCGCCAGCAGTGACGGAGACAGGGATAATGAAAAACTGTTTTTT
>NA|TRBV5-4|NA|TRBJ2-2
CASSLVGGADGELFF
TGTGCCAGCAGCTTGGTTGGGGGGGCCGACGGGGAGCTGTTTTTT
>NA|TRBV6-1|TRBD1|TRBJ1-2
CASSEPTGGGGYTF
TGTGCCAGCAGTGAACCCACAGGGGGCGGTGGCTACACCTTC
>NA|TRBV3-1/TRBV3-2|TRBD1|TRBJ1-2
CASSQGQGSYTF
TGTGCCAGCAGCCAAGGACAGGGGAGCTACACCTTC
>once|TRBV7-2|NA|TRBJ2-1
CASSQGGGGGYNEQFF
TGTGCCAGCAGCCAAGGGGGGGGTGGCGGTTACAATGAGCAGTTCTTC
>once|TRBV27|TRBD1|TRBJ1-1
CASNEIGQALKGAFF
TGTGCCAGCAATGAGATAGGACAGGCTCTCAAAGGAGCTTTCTTT
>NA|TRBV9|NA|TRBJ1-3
CASSGTGSGNTIYF
TGTGCCAGCAGCGGAACAGGCTCTGGAAACACCATATATTTT
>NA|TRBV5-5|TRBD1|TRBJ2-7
CASSLEDRGYEQYF
TGTGCCAGCAGCTTGGAGGACAGGGGCTACGAGCAGTACTTC
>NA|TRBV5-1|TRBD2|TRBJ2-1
CASSSTGTRATNEQFF
TGCGCCAGCAGCTCTACCGGGACTAGGGCCACCAATGAGCAGTTCTTC
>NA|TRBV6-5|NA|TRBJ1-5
CASSATSNQPQHF
TGTGCCAGCTCAGCGACCAGCAATCAGCCCCAGCATTTT
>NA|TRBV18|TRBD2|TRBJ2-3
CASSPRSGVSSTDTQYF
TGTGCCAGCTCACCAAGGAGCGGGGTCTCTAGCACAGATACGCAGTATTTT
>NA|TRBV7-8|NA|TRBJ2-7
CASSPQGPSLYF
TGTGCCAGCAGCCCTCAGGGCCCTTCCTTATACTTC
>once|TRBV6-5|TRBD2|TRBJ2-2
CASSYEGGGELFF
TGTGCCAGCAGTTACGAGGGAGGGGGGGAGCTGTTTTTT
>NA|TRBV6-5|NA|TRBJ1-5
CASSPRRGEFQPQHF
TGTGCCAGCAGCCCGCGGCGGGGTGAGTTTCAGCCCCAGCATTTT
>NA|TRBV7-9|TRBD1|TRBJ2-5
CASSPPGTVGETQYF
TGTGCCAGCAGCCCCCCCGGGACAGTTGGGGAGACCCAGTACTTC
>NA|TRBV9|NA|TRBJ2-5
CASSDHYDSKETQYF
TGTGCCAGCAGCGACCATTACGACAGCAAAGAGACCCAGTACTTC
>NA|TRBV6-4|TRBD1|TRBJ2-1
CASSASTGVGSYNEQFF
TGTGCCAGCAGTGCCTCGACAGGGGTCGGTTCCTACAATGAGCAGTTCTTC
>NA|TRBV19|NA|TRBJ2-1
CASRTTGGSYNEQFF
TGTGCCAGTAGGACGACAGGTGGCTCCTACAATGAGCAGTTCTTC
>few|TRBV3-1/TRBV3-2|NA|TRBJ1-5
CASSHGGPQPQHF
TGTGCCAGCAGCCACGGGGGTCCTCAGCCCCAGCATTTT
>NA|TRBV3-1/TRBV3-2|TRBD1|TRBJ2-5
CASSPSRGRETQYF
TGTGCCAGCAGCCCCTCCAGGGGGCGTGAGACCCAGTACTTC
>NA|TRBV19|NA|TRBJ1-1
CASSPRTGTRNTEAFF
TGTGCCAGTAGTCCAAGAACCGGGACAAGGAACACTGAAGCTTTCTTT
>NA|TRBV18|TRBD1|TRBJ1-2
CASSSQGQGNYGYTF
TGTGCCAGCTCCTCTCAGGGACAGGGAAACTATGGCTACACCTTC
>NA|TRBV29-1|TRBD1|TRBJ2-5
CSVRTGGETQYF
TGCAGCGTCCGGACAGGGGGAGAGACCCAGTACTTC
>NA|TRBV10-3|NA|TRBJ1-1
CATTPKGSDTEAFF
TGTGCCACGACCCCGAAAGGGAGCGACACTGAAGCTTTCTTT
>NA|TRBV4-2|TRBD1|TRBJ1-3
CASSQGGGTGAAHGNTIYF
TGTGCCAGCAGCCAAGGAGGTGGGACAGGGGCGGCTCATGGAAACACCATATATTTT
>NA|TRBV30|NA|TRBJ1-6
CAWNGQLNSPLHF
TGTGCCTGGAACGGACAGCTAAATTCACCCCTCCACTTT
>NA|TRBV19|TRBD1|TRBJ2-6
CASTGQRSLIANVLTF
TGTGCCAGTACGGGACAGCGGTCCCTTATTGCCAACGTCCTGACTTTC
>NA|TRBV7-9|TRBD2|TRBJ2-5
CASSQGLAGETQYF
TGTGCCAGCAGCCAGGGACTAGCGGGAGAGACCCAGTACTTC
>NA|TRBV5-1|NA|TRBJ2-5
CASSSNQETQYF
TGCGCCAGCAGCAGCAACCAAGAGACCCAGTACTTC
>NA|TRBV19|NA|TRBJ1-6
CASSPRTSSSYNSPLHF
TGTGCCAGTAGTCCTCGAACCTCGAGCTCCTATAATTCACCCCTCCACTTT
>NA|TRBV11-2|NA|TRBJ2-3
CACAGVDTQYF
TGTGCCTGTGCGGGTGTGGATACGCAGTATTTT
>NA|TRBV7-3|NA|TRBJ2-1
CASSLIGGSAYNEQFF
TGTGCCAGCAGCTTAATTGGGGGGAGCGCCTACAATGAGCAGTTCTTC
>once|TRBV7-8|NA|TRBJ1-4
CASSAGTREKLFF
TGTGCCAGCAGCGCAGGGACACGTGAAAAACTGTTTTTT
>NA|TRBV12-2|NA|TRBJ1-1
CASRCTGRATEAFF
TGTGCAAGTCGCTGTACAGGGCGCGCCACTGAAGCTTTCTTT
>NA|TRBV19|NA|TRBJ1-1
CASSIVGVVGTEAFF
TGTGCCAGTAGTATCGTCGGGGTTGTGGGCACTGAAGCTTTCTTT
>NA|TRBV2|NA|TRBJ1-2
CASTQRGAPGGYGYTF
TGTGCCAGCACCCAGCGGGGGGCCCCTGGAGGCTATGGCTACACCTTC
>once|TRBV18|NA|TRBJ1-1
CASSGGSVWDTEAFF
TGTGCCAGCTCAGGGGGGTCTGTTTGGGACACTGAAGCTTTCTTT
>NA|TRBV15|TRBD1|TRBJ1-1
CATSVDRVGYTEAFF
TGTGCCACCAGCGTCGACAGGGTCGGGTACACTGAAGCTTTCTTT
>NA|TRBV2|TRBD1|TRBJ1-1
CASSPDREVLSEAFF
TGTGCCAGCAGCCCGGACAGGGAGGTTTTATCTGAAGCTTTCTTT
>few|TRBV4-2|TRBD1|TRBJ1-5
CASSPYRDSNQPQHF
TGTGCCAGCAGCCCTTACCGGGACAGTAATCAGCCCCAGCATTTT
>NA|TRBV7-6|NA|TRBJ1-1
CASSLVGTPAGTEAFF
TGTGCCAGCAGCTTAGTGGGCACACCAGCCGGCACTGAAGCTTTCTTT
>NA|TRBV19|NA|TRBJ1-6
CASMGVAGRSPLHF
TGTGCCAGTATGGGAGTCGCCGGGAGATCACCCCTCCACTTT
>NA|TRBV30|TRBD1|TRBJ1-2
CAWSVNRGYGYTF
TGTGCCTGGAGTGTAAACAGGGGCTATGGCTACACCTTC